This T cell receptor (beta chain) was identified in a study of blood T cell repertoires in COVID-19. Study background: The origin of the acute and convalescent COVID-19 samples was the United States, Italy and Spain. T cells, B-cell-depleted T cells, or PBMCs provided the cDNA or gDNA that served as material.

Germline V CDR1 and CDR2: SQVTM, ANQGSEA. V gave up 7 bases and J gave up 2 bases; unmatched junction bases: 9. The CDR3 spans 14 residues. In the source study's methods: Counts of nucleated cells, estimated from reference gene primer amplification, were obtained. Sequencing used immunoSEQ multiplex PCR; TCRdb keeps in-frame clones, though not all of them. That table gives V, J and clone size, and the DNA gave D and trimming. The table records 4,000 to 6,000 clones, about four fifths of them present only once. The sample was peripheral blood. The J gene is TRBJ2-7, the V gene TRBV29-1, with 9 positions matching TRBD2. The clonotype was recovered from a man between 65 and 85 years old with active COVID-19. The CDR3 reads CSGTERGATYEQYF. CDR3 coding DNA: TGCAGCGGCACCGAGCGGGGGGCCACCTACGAGCAGTACTTC.